The TCR beta chain described here comes from a study of cytomegalovirus exposure and HLA in healthy donors. Study-wide findings and caveats: According to reports, the classifier identified cytomegalovirus status with high specificity and sensitivity.

With regard to this clone: As yet, its antigen is unknown.

The study ran its PCR with 60 Vbeta and 13 Jbeta primers. Measured with immunoSEQ multiplex PCR; TCRdb has only the in-frame clones, and not every one. The data show 140,000 or so clones, around four fifths seen once. V lost 0 bases to trimming and J lost 0 bases, with 7 bases between them. CDR3 size: 14 residues. Germline loops: CDR1 SGHRS, CDR2 YFSETQ. Sequencing used PBMCs. The V gene is TRBV5-1, the J gene TRBJ2-7; possibly TRBD2 for D (5 bases). The source of this sequence is a male donor in good health and CMV-seronegative. CDR3 sequence: CASSLGEGSYEQYF. The CDR3 DNA reads as TGCGCCAGCAGCTTGGGCGAGGGCTCCTACGAGCAGTACTTC. Filled out from reference TRBV5-1 and TRBJ2-7, the complete variable domain reads KAGVTQTPRYLIKTRGQQVTLSCSPISGHRSVSWYQQTPGQGLQFLFEYFSETQRNKGNFPGRFSGRQFSNSRSEMNVSTLELGDSALYLCASSLGEGSYEQYFGPGTRLTVT.